The clone carrying this TCR beta chain was counted only a few times. Trimming pared 3 bases from V and 2 bases from J, leaving 16 bases between. Per the germline V gene, CDR1 is SGHTA and CDR2 is FQGNSA. The CDR3 runs 16 residues. TCRdb called the RT-PCR reads again in MiXCR, with one record for every CDR3 protein. The sample has more than 600,000 distinct CDR3 sequences; approximately 14% are singletons. The sequence derives from a female donor in good health, serving as a healthy control. Sequencing was done on a sample of memory CD4+ T cells from blood. V is TRBV7-2 and J is TRBJ2-5, with D perhaps matching TRBD2 (5 bases). The CDR3 region has the DNA TGTGCCAGCAGCTTGTCCGGGTCCCCGGGACAAGAGACCCAGTACTTC. Amino acid sequence: CASSLSGSPGQETQYF.